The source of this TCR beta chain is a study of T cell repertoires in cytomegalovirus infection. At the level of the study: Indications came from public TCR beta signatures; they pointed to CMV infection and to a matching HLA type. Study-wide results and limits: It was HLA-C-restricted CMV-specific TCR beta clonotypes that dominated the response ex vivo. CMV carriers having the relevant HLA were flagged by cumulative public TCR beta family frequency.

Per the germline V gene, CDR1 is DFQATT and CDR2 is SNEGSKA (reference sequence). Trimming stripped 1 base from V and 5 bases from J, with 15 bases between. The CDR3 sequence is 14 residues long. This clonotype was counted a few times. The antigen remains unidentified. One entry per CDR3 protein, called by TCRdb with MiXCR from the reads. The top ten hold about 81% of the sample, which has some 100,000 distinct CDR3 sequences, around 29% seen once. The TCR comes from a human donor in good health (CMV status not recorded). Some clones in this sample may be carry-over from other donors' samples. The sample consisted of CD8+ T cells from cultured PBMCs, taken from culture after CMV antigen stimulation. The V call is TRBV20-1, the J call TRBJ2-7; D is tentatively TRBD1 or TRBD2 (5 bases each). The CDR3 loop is CSARVNGGLDEQYF. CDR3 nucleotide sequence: TGCAGTGCTAGAGTAAATGGGGGTTTGGACGAGCAGTACTTC.